This T cell receptor (beta chain) emerged from a study of cytomegalovirus exposure and HLA in healthy donors. In the study overall: Sequencing of some 200 million T cells in an earlier analysis found 100 million to 140 million unique TCR beta sequences.

Study-level findings and limits: Listed as cytomegalovirus-associated were 164 TCR beta chains. The productive fraction for most TCR beta V segments was about 87% or about 30% in an earlier analysis.

Notes on this clone: The target antigen is unknown.

Germline-derived CDR1 and CDR2 are SGHAT and FQNNGV. With 2 bases clipped from V and 4 bases from J, the junction kept 9 bases outside the gene matches. The CDR3 has 16 residues. The PCR made use of 60 Vbeta and 13 Jbeta primers. The protocol was immunoSEQ multiplex PCR, while the TCRdb copy is restricted to in-frame clones and leaves out a portion. The data show approximately 100,000 clones, under 85% seen once. The sample comprised PBMCs. The clonotype comes from a middle-aged woman in good health and CMV-seropositive. J is TRBJ2-7 and V is TRBV11-2, with TRBD2 matching 9 bases. CDR3 region: CASSLLGAGGGYEQYF. CDR3 coding DNA: TGTGCCAGCAGCTTACTCGGTGCGGGAGGGGGGTACGAGCAGTACTTC.